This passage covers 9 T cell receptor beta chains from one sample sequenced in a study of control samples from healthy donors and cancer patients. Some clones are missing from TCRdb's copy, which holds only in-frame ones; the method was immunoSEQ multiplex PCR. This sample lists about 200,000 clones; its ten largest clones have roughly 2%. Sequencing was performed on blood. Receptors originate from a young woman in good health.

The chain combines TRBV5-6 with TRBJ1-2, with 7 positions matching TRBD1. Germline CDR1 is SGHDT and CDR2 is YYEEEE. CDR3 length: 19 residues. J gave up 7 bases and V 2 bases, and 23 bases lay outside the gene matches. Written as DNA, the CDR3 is TGTGCCAGCAGCTTTTTCCGGGACAGAAGTTTGGGAGAGACCCCTGGCTACACCTTC. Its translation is CASSFFRDRSLGETPGYTF.

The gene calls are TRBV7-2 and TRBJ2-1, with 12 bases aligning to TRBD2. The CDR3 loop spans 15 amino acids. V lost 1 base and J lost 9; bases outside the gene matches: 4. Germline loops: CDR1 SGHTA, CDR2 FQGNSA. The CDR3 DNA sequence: TGTGCCAGCAGCTTAGGCCTAGCGGGGGGGATTGAGCAGTTCTTC. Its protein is CASSLGLAGGIEQFF.

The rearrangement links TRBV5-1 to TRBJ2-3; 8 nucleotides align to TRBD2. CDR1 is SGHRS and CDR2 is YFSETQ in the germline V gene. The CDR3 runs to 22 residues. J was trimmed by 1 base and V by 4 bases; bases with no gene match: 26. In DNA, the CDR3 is TGCGCCAGCAGCCCCCGGGGTTTGGTAGCGGGGAGACGTTCGTTAGGCACAGATACGCAGTATTTT. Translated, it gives CASSPRGLVAGRRSLGTDTQYF.

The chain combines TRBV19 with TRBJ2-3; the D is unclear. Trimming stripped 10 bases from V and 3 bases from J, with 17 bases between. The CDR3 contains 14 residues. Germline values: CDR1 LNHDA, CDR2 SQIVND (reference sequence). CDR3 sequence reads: CATRLYSKTDTQYF. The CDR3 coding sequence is TGTGCCACCCGCCTGTATTCGAAAACAGATACGCAGTATTTT.

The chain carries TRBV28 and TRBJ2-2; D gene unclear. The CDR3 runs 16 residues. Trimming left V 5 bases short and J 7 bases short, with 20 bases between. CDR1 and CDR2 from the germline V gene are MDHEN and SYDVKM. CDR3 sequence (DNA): TGTGCCAGCAGTCTTCCGCGAGTAGGCGGCGGCGGGGAGCTGTTTTTT. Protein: CASSLPRVGGGGELFF.

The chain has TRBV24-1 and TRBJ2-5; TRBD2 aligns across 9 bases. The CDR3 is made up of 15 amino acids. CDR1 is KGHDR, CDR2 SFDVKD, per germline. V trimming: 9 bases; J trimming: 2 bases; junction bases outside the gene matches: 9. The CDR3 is CATGVAGAEQETQYF. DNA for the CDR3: TGTGCCACCGGGGTAGCGGGGGCCGAGCAAGAGACCCAGTACTTC.

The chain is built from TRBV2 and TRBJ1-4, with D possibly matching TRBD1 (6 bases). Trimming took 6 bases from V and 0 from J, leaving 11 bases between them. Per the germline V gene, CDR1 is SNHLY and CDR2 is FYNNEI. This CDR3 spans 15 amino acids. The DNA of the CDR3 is TGTGCCAGCAGGCAGGGGAGGTCAACTAATGAAAAACTGTTTTTT. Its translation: CASRQGRSTNEKLFF.

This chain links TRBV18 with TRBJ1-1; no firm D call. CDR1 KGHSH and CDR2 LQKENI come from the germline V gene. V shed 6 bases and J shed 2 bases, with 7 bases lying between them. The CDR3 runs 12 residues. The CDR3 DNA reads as TGTGCCAGCTCGAATGCCAACACTGAAGCTTTCTTT. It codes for CASSNANTEAFF.

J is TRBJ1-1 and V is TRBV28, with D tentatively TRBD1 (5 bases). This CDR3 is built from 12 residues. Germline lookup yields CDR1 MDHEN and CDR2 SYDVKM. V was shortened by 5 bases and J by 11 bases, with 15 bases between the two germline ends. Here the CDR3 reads CASSLIRVRAFF. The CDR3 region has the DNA TGTGCCAGCAGTCTGATCAGGGTACGTGCTTTCTTT.